Sequencing of this T cell receptor (beta chain) was carried out in a study of response to subunit inactivated influenza vaccine. TCRdb re-analysed the RT-PCR reads in MiXCR, keeping a single row per CDR3 protein. The table has 450,000 to 600,000 distinct CDR3 sequences, 6.5% to 8% seen once; the top ten hold roughly 13%. General study points: Only a handful of new T cells, the authors suggested, are recruited with each seasonal influenza vaccination.

Details on this clonotype: No antigen is known for it.

The CDR3 spans 13 residues. V lost 0 bases and J lost 5; bases outside the gene matches: 3. From germline, CDR1 is SQVTM and CDR2 ANQGSEA. The clonotype was recovered from a man in his fifties or sixties who received an inactivated influenza vaccine. The chain carries TRBV29-1 and TRBJ1-1; 7 bases agree with TRBD1. Specimen: PBMCs from blood, collected around 25 months after vaccination. CDR3 region: CSVEEQGWTEAFF. Here the CDR3 DNA reads TGCAGCGTTGAAGAACAGGGGTGGACTGAAGCTTTCTTT.